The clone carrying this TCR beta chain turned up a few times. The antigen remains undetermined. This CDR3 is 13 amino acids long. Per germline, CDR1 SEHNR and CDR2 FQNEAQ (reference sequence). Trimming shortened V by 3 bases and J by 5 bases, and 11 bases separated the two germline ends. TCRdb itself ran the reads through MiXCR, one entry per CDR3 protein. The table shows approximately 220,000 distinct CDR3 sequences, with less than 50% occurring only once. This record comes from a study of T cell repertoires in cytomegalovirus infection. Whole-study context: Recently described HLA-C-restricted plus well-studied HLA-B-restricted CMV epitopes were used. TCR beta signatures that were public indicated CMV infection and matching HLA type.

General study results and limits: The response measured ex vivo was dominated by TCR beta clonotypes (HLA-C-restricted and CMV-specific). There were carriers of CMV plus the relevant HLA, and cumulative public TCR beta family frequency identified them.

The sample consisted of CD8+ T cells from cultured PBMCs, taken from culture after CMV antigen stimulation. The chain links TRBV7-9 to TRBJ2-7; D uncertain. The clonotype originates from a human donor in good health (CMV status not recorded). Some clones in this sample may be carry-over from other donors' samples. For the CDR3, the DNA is TGTGCCAGCAGCTTCCCCGTCGGAAACGAGCAGTACTTC. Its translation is CASSFPVGNEQYF.